Each of the 25 T cell receptor beta chains below was sequenced from the same sample in a study of blood T cell repertoires in COVID-19. Data came from immunoSEQ multiplex PCR; TCRdb stores just in-frame clones and leaves some out. The data show 400,000 to 550,000 clones, about 89% seen once. Sequencing was carried out using peripheral blood. Receptors were obtained from a woman in her 30s with acute or convalescent COVID-19.

This clone was counted a single time. J is TRBJ1-2 and V is TRBV6-1; D not resolved. The germline V gene encodes CDR1 MNHNS and CDR2 SASEGT. Trimming shortened V by 3 bases and J by 0 bases, and 11 bases separated the two germline ends. The CDR3 length is 15 residues. CDR3 in DNA: TGTGCCAGCAGTGACGAACCTAAAGCTAACTATGGCTACACCTTC. Translating gives CASSDEPKANYGYTF.

This chain connects TRBV11-3 to TRBJ1-1; possibly TRBD1 for D (5 bases). Trimming left V 2 bases short and J 2 bases short, with 6 bases between. Germline CDR1 SGHNT, CDR2 YENEEA. CDR3 length equals 13 residues. The CDR3: CASSLRGNTEAFF. In DNA form, the CDR3 reads TGTGCCAGCAGCTTAAGGGGTAACACTGAAGCTTTCTTT.

In its sample, this clone was seen once. The chain has TRBV2 and TRBJ2-3; no reliable D call. Looked up from germline, CDR1 is SNHLY and CDR2 is FYNNEI. V gave up 7 bases and J gave up 4 bases, with 15 bases separating them. The CDR3 has 14 residues. The CDR3 protein is CASTPNLVPDTQYF. Here the CDR3 DNA reads TGTGCCAGCACCCCGAACTTAGTCCCAGATACGCAGTATTTT.

The J gene is TRBJ2-3, the V gene TRBV19; 7 positions agree with TRBD1. This CDR3 is built from 16 residues. Losses at the gene ends were 3 bases for V and 4 bases for J; bases not matched to a gene: 10. Germline CDR1 reads LNHDA; CDR2 reads SQIVND (reference sequence). The CDR3 DNA reads TGTGCCAGTAGTATGGGACCGGGACAGTCCTCAGATACGCAGTATTTT. Encoded protein: CASSMGPGQSSDTQYF. Together with reference TRBV19 and TRBJ2-3, the CDR3 gives the full variable domain: DGGITQSPKYLFRKEGQNVTLSCEQNLNHDAMYWYRQDPGQGLRLIYYSQIVNDFQKGDIAEGYSVSREKKESFPLTVTSAQKNPTAFYLCASSMGPGQSSDTQYFGPGTRLTVL.

This clone was recorded once. The J gene is TRBJ1-5, the V gene TRBV28, with D hard to call. The CDR3 extends over 15 amino acids. V shed 5 bases and J shed 1 base, with 12 bases lying between them. CDR1 and CDR2 (germline): MDHEN, SYDVKM. Here the CDR3 reads CASSPDGRSNQPQHF. The CDR3 coding sequence is TGTGCCAGCAGTCCGGACGGGAGGAGCAATCAGCCCCAGCATTTT. Supplemented by reference TRBV28 and TRBJ1-5, the full variable domain reads DVKVTQSSRYLVKRTGEKVFLECVQDMDHENMFWYRQDPGLGLRLIYFSYDVKMKEKGDIPEGYSVSREKKERFSLILESASTNQTSMYLCASSPDGRSNQPQHFGDGTRLSIL.

The chain uses TRBV2 and TRBJ1-2; 12 bases fit TRBD1. The CDR3 is 14 amino acids. Germline V lookup: CDR1 SNHLY, CDR2 FYNNEI. Trimming at V came to 6 bases and at J to 8 bases, leaving 7 bases not matched to a gene. Here the CDR3 DNA reads TGTGCCAGCAGCGGGACAGGGGGCGGATACGGCTACACCTTC. Protein sequence: CASSGTGGGYGYTF.

The table lists this clone with a count of one. The CDR3 DNA sequence: TGCGCCAGCTCACCGCGGGGGGAAGAGACCCAGTACTTC. Translated, it gives CASSPRGEETQYF. This rearrangement joins TRBV4-1 to TRBJ2-5; 8 positions agree with TRBD2. This CDR3 spans 13 amino acids. The V segment lost 8 bases and the J segment 3 bases; nucleotides outside the gene matches: 5. The germline CDR1 and CDR2 sequences are MGHRA and YSYEKL.

This chain uses TRBV3-1 (or the pseudogene TRBV3-2) with TRBJ2-2, with TRBD2 identical over 14 bases. After removal of 5 bases from V and 9 bases from J, the junction contained 14 bases not matched to a gene. Germline CDR1 reads LGHDT; CDR2 reads YNNKEL (reference sequence). The CDR3 extends over 18 amino acids. The CDR3 loop reads CASSIGLAGGNTPRELFF. The CDR3 nucleotides read TGTGCCAGCAGCATAGGACTAGCGGGGGGCAATACACCGCGGGAGCTGTTTTTT.

The rearrangement uses TRBV3-1 (or the pseudogene TRBV3-2) and TRBJ2-4; TRBD1 matches at 7 bases. This CDR3 contains 19 residues. With V trimmed by 1 base and J by 0 bases, 12 bases remained unmatched. The V gene's germline CDR1 is LGHDT and CDR2 YNNKEL (reference sequence). In nucleotides, the CDR3 is TGTGCCAGCAGCCAAGTTGGTACAGGGGCCTTCATAGCCAAAAACATTCAGTACTTC. Amino acids: CASSQVGTGAFIAKNIQYF.

The chain carries TRBV2 and TRBJ1-5, with D tentatively TRBD1 (5 bases). Per the germline V gene, CDR1 is SNHLY and CDR2 is FYNNEI. V was shortened by 5 bases and J by 4 bases, with 15 bases between the two germline ends. CDR3 size: 15 residues. The CDR3 DNA follows: TGTGCCAGCAGTAAGGACGCAAAGGGGAATCAGCCCCAGCATTTT. This gives the protein CASSKDAKGNQPQHF.

The chain's CDR3 is CASSEFGYGTGDSYEQYF. CDR3 sequence (DNA): TGCGCCAGCAGTGAATTTGGTTACGGGACAGGGGACTCCTACGAGCAGTACTTC. The chain couples TRBV10-2 to TRBJ2-7, with TRBD1 identical over 10 bases. The CDR3 spans 18 residues. Losses at the gene ends were 3 bases for V and 0 bases for J; bases not matched to a gene: 11. CDR1 is WSHSY, CDR2 SAAADI, per germline.

The chain is built from TRBV10-1 and TRBJ2-1, with 7 bases aligning to TRBD1. With V trimmed by 5 bases and J by 12 bases, 10 bases remained unmatched. The germline gives CDR1 WNHNN, CDR2 SYGVQD (reference sequence). This CDR3 has 13 residues. The CDR3 coding sequence is TGCGCCAGCAGTAATACAGGGGCGTCGGGGCAGTTCTTC. Its translation: CASSNTGASGQFF.

This clone was observed a handful of times. Different DNA sequences within this sample yield the same CDR3. The rearrangement joins TRBV5-1 to TRBJ1-6; 7 bases match TRBD1. V trimming: 5 bases; J trimming: 5 bases; junction bases outside the gene matches: 4. This CDR3 spans 14 amino acids. Germline V gives CDR1 SGHRS, CDR2 YFSETQ. The CDR3 reads CASSPGTDNSPLHF. The CDR3 DNA sequence: TGCGCCAGCAGTCCCGGGACAGATAATTCACCCCTCCACTTT.

The rearrangement joins TRBV27 to TRBJ2-1; D might be TRBD2 (5 bases). The CDR3 has 15 residues. Per the germline V gene, CDR1 is MNHEY and CDR2 is SMNVEV (reference sequence). The germline V and J ends were trimmed by 7 bases and 9 bases, with 22 bases remaining between them. The CDR3 bases are TGTGCCAGCAAATTCTTGGACCCGGGGTCTTCTGAGCAGTTCTTC. It is translated as CASKFLDPGSSEQFF.

This chain connects TRBV9 to TRBJ2-5; the match to TRBD2 covers 11 bases. V shed 3 bases, J shed 5 bases, and the junction held 6 bases outside the gene matches. Germline lookup yields CDR1 SGDLS and CDR2 YYNGEE. CDR3 length: 15 amino acids. Here the CDR3 reads CASSDVAGGSETQYF. The CDR3 region has the DNA TGTGCCAGCAGCGATGTAGCGGGGGGGTCGGAGACCCAGTACTTC.

CDR3 amino acids: CASSRTGPNTEAFF. The CDR3 DNA sequence: TGTGCCAGCAGTCGGACAGGGCCGAACACTGAAGCTTTCTTT. The J gene is TRBJ1-1, the V gene TRBV3-1 (or the pseudogene TRBV3-2); the match to TRBD1 covers 8 bases. V lost 6 bases and J lost 1; bases outside the gene matches: 4. This CDR3 has 14 residues. Germline assignment: CDR1 LGHDT and CDR2 YNNKEL (reference sequence).

This chain uses TRBV27 with TRBJ1-5; D gene unclear. Trimming shortened V by 0 bases and J by 3 bases, and 3 bases separated the two germline ends. Germline V gene data show CDR1 as MNHEY and CDR2 as SMNVEV (reference sequence). This CDR3 has 13 amino acids. The CDR3 region has the DNA TGTGCCAGCAGTTTATCCTACAATCAGCCCCAGCATTTT. Amino acids: CASSLSYNQPQHF.

This chain uses TRBV7-6 with TRBJ1-1; D gene ambiguous. V was shortened by 4 bases and J by 1 base, with 13 bases between the two germline ends. Germline CDR1 SGHVS, CDR2 FNYEAQ. The CDR3 totals 15 residues. Here the CDR3 reads CASSSEPDSNTEAFF. CDR3 nucleotides: TGTGCCAGCAGCTCGGAACCGGACTCGAACACTGAAGCTTTCTTT.

The chain has TRBV19 and TRBJ1-1; 10 bases agree with TRBD1. J was trimmed by 3 bases and V by 8 bases; bases with no gene match: 9. The CDR3 consists of 15 residues. CDR1 is LNHDA, CDR2 SQIVND, per germline (reference sequence). The DNA for the CDR3 is TGTGCCAGTCATACTTGGACAGGGGGGTACACTGAAGCTTTCTTT. It is translated as CASHTWTGGYTEAFF.

The chain employs TRBV6-1 and TRBJ2-1; D possibly corresponds to TRBD1 (5 bases). V gave up 3 bases and J gave up 9 bases, with 9 bases separating them. The CDR3 is 12 residues long. Germline V gene lookup returns CDR1 MNHNS and CDR2 SASEGT. In DNA, the CDR3 is TGTGCCAGCAGTGAGGGGCTTTTTGAGCAGTTCTTC. Its protein is CASSEGLFEQFF.

This rearrangement joins TRBV19 to TRBJ1-5, with 10 bases matching TRBD1. This CDR3 spans 16 amino acids. CDR1 is LNHDA, CDR2 SQIVND, per germline (reference sequence). Trimming removed 8 bases from V and 2 bases from J; junction bases left unmatched: 9. CDR3 DNA: TGTGCCAGTGGTCGACAGGGGGCGAATGGCAATCAGCCCCAGCATTTT. Its translation: CASGRQGANGNQPQHF. The entire variable domain, with the rest obtained from reference TRBV19 and TRBJ1-5, is as follows: DGGITQSPKYLFRKEGQNVTLSCEQNLNHDAMYWYRQDPGQGLRLIYYSQIVNDFQKGDIAEGYSVSREKKESFPLTVTSAQKNPTAFYLCASGRQGANGNQPQHFGDGTRLSIL.

The chain employs TRBV3-1 (or the pseudogene TRBV3-2) and TRBJ1-2; TRBD1 is a possible D gene (5 bases). V lost 1 base to trimming and J lost 4 bases, with 16 bases between them. Germline V gene lookup returns CDR1 LGHDT and CDR2 YNNKEL (reference sequence). The CDR3 has 16 amino acids. CDR3 sequence: CASSQVGGGSPYGYTF. CDR3 DNA sequence: TGTGCCAGCAGCCAAGTCGGGGGAGGCAGCCCCTATGGCTACACCTTC.

This clone was found once. The chain carries TRBV7-9 and TRBJ2-7, with 11 bases lining up with TRBD2. CDR3 size: 18 residues. After removal of 6 bases from V and 1 base from J, the junction contained 14 bases not matched to a gene. Germline assignment: CDR1 SEHNR and CDR2 FQNEAQ (reference sequence). The CDR3, as DNA: TGTGCCAGCAGTGGTTTCGGACTAGCGGGCACGAATTCCTACGAGCAGTACTTC. Translation: CASSGFGLAGTNSYEQYF.

The rearrangement joins TRBV12-3 or TRBV12-4 to TRBJ2-3; D is unclear. This CDR3 is 13 amino acids long. V gave up 2 bases and J gave up 2 bases, with 5 bases separating them. CDR3 region: CASSLTVTDTQYF. CDR3 bases: TGTGCCAGCAGTTTAACGGTCACAGATACGCAGTATTTT.

V and J are TRBV5-6 and TRBJ1-1; a weak D match, TRBD1 (5 bases). The length of the CDR3 is 13 residues. Germline CDR1 reads SGHDT; CDR2 reads YYEEEE. The V and J ends lost 6 bases and 6 bases respectively, with 15 bases between them. The CDR3 DNA reads TGTGCCAGCACCCGCGGGCGGGGGGCTGAAGCTTTCTTT. Its protein product is CASTRGRGAEAFF.